The 22 T cell receptor beta chains below were found in one sample sequenced in a study of T-cell reconstitution after alpha-beta-depleted transplantation in children. Preparation of the TCRbeta library involved a method that used unique molecular identifiers. TCRdb re-called the PCR reads with MiXCR, one entry per CDR3 protein. Of about 500,000 distinct CDR3 sequences detected, around a third appear once; the ten largest clones hold 2% to 3%. Sample: PBMCs from the stem cell graft donor, taken from the stem cell graft. The receptors originated from a human donor who donated a stem cell graft to a child with aplastic anemia.

At least ten counts were recorded for this clonotype. The J gene is TRBJ2-1, the V gene TRBV6-1; 9 positions match TRBD1. V was pared by 6 bases and J by 7 bases, with 16 bases of the junction left unmatched. The CDR3 contains 17 residues. The V gene's germline CDR1 is MNHNS and CDR2 SASEGT. The CDR3, as DNA: TGTGCCAGCAGACCTCAAATTAGGGACAGGGAAGGGAATGAGCAGTTCTTC. It translates to CASRPQIRDREGNEQFF.

CDR3 loop: CASSLGNFEAFF. The CDR3 DNA is TGTGCCAGCAGCTTAGGGAACTTTGAAGCTTTCTTT. This chain links TRBV7-9 with TRBJ1-1, with unresolved D. V lost 1 base and J 7 bases, leaving 7 bases between the germline ends. Per the germline V gene, CDR1 is SEHNR and CDR2 is FQNEAQ (reference sequence). The CDR3 sequence is 12 residues long.

The V and J genes are TRBV12-3 or TRBV12-4 and TRBJ2-7, with a tentative D call TRBD1 (6 bases). This CDR3 is 14 amino acids long. V was clipped by 5 bases and J by 2 bases, with 13 bases between them. The chain's CDR3 is CASSPTDSPYEQYV. Here the CDR3 DNA reads TGTGCCAGCAGTCCGACGGACAGTCCCTACGAGCAGTACGTC.

The rearrangement joins TRBV7-2 to TRBJ1-3, with a possible D match to TRBD1 (6 bases). Germline lookup yields CDR1 SGHTA and CDR2 FQGNSA. V lost 5 bases to trimming and J lost 8 bases, with 25 bases between them. The CDR3 is 17 residues long. The CDR3 reads CASSPKNPGQQWDTIYF. The CDR3 DNA sequence: TGTGCCAGCAGCCCCAAAAACCCCGGACAGCAGTGGGACACCATATATTTT.

V gene TRBV28 combines with J gene TRBJ1-3, with 8 bases aligning to TRBD1. Germline V lookup: CDR1 MDHEN, CDR2 SYDVKM. This CDR3 contains 14 residues. V shed 6 bases, J shed 7 bases, and the junction held 8 bases outside the gene matches. This CDR3 is CASRPGQGGNTIYF. CDR3 DNA sequence: TGTGCCAGCAGACCAGGACAGGGTGGCAACACCATATATTTT.

This clonotype has only a few counts. The chain combines TRBV6-5 with TRBJ1-2; 8 bases match TRBD1. The CDR3 runs 15 residues. J was trimmed by 4 bases and V by 0 bases; bases with no gene match: 4. Germline CDR1 and CDR2: MNHEY and SVGAGI. The DNA for the CDR3 is TGTGCCAGCAGTTACTCCGGGACAGGCTCCTATGGCTACACCTTC. Translating it yields CASSYSGTGSYGYTF.

In its sample, this clonotype was seen a few times. The chain employs TRBV7-9 and TRBJ1-2; maybe TRBD1 (5 bases). Germline V gene data show CDR1 as SEHNR and CDR2 as FQNEAQ (reference sequence). V was shortened by 1 base and J by 8 bases, with 11 bases between the two germline ends. There are 13 residues in the CDR3. The CDR3 here is CASSLGAGFGYTF. The CDR3 region has the DNA TGTGCCAGCAGCTTAGGAGCAGGGTTCGGCTACACCTTC.

The CDR3 sequence is CASSFSGQGVYEQYF. Written as DNA, the CDR3 is TGTGCCAGCAGTTTCTCAGGACAGGGGGTCTACGAGCAGTACTTC. The V gene is TRBV28, the J gene TRBJ2-7; TRBD1 matches at 10 bases. Unmatched junction bases numbered 5, after V lost 3 bases and J lost 3 bases. Germline V gene sequence: CDR1 MDHEN, CDR2 SYDVKM. CDR3 length: 15 residues.

This sequence joins TRBV5-6 and TRBJ1-2; D is perhaps TRBD1 (5 bases). The germline V gene encodes CDR1 SGHDT and CDR2 YYEEEE. There are 15 residues in the CDR3. Trimming took off 4 bases at V and 6 bases at J, with 19 bases between the two ends. CDR3 in DNA: TGTGCCAGCAGCCCCTGGGGCAGGGAAGAGGATGGCTACACCTTC. Its translation is CASSPWGREEDGYTF.

J is TRBJ2-5 and V is TRBV7-2, with 12 positions matching TRBD2. The CDR3 is made up of 14 amino acids. The V gene end was trimmed by 6 bases and the J gene end by 4 bases; junction bases not matched to a gene: 3. Germline lookup yields CDR1 SGHTA and CDR2 FQGNSA. In DNA, the CDR3 is TGTGCCAGCAGTTCGGGACTAGCGGGAGAGACCCAGTACTTC. Translating gives CASSSGLAGETQYF.

This chain uses TRBV25-1 with TRBJ2-5; D gene uncertain. Trimming left V 3 bases short and J 3 bases short, with 11 bases between. The CDR3 covers 14 residues. The germline CDR1 and CDR2 sequences are MGHDK and SYGVNS. The CDR3 DNA reads as TGTGCCAGCAGTGATTACGGCACGGAAGAGACCCAGTACTTC. Its protein product is CASSDYGTEETQYF.

This clonotype was detected only a few times. The chain employs TRBV5-1 and TRBJ2-7; 9 bases align to TRBD1. CDR3 size: 14 residues. J lost 2 bases, V lost 3 bases, and 3 bases had no gene match. Looked up from germline, CDR1 is SGHRS and CDR2 is YFSETQ. The CDR3 region has the DNA TGCGCCAGCAGCTCCCGGGACAGGGCCTACGAGCAGTACTTC. As protein: CASSSRDRAYEQYF.

V and J are TRBV11-3 and TRBJ2-3, with a possible D match to TRBD2 (5 bases). The V gene lost 1 base and the J gene lost 5 bases, with 10 bases spanning the gap. This CDR3 comprises 14 residues. Germline V gives CDR1 SGHNT, CDR2 YENEEA. The CDR3 coding sequence is TGTGCCAGCAGCTTAGGAGGACTTCAAGATACGCAGTATTTT. Residues: CASSLGGLQDTQYF.

This clonotype was seen only a few times. The rearrangement uses TRBV12-3 or TRBV12-4 and TRBJ2-2; 8 bases map to TRBD2. V dropped 5 bases and J dropped 6; count of bases not matched to a gene: 14. This CDR3 has 17 amino acids. CDR3: CASSPSGSGSGAGELFF. In DNA form, the CDR3 reads TGTGCCAGCAGTCCCTCCGGGAGCGGGAGTGGAGCCGGGGAGCTGTTTTTT.

The V and J genes are TRBV6-1 and TRBJ2-7; tentatively, D is TRBD2 (6 bases). From germline, CDR1 is MNHNS and CDR2 SASEGT. Between the trimmed V and J ends, which lost 10 bases and 6 bases, there was a span of 22 bases. The CDR3 is 14 amino acids. CDR3 protein: CATDLDPGGGEQYV. The CDR3 region has the DNA TGTGCCACCGACCTTGACCCCGGGGGAGGCGAGCAGTACGTC.

This clonotype was recorded a few times. This sequence joins TRBV7-8 and TRBJ1-4; 8 bases line up with TRBD1. The V gene end was trimmed by 0 bases and the J gene end by 8 bases; junction bases not matched to a gene: 8. The CDR3 extends over 16 amino acids. The germline V gene encodes CDR1 SGHVS and CDR2 FQNEAQ. Written as DNA, the CDR3 is TGTGCCAGCAGCTTAGCGCGCAGGGGGCTGGAGGAAAAACTGTTTTTT. Protein sequence: CASSLARRGLEEKLFF.

V gene TRBV15 combines with J gene TRBJ2-7, with TRBD1 matching over 7 bases. Germline lookup yields CDR1 LNHNV and CDR2 YYDKDF (reference sequence). The V gene end was trimmed by 4 bases and the J gene end by 2 bases; junction bases not matched to a gene: 5. The CDR3 sequence is 14 residues long. The CDR3 nucleotides are TGTGCCACCAGCAAGAGACAGGGTCCCTACGAGCAGTACTTC. It is translated as CATSKRQGPYEQYF.

This clonotype turned up a few times. This chain connects TRBV29-1 to TRBJ2-5, with TRBD2 identical over 8 bases. The V segment lost 6 bases and the J segment 5 bases; nucleotides outside the gene matches: 23. Germline V gene sequence: CDR1 SQVTM, CDR2 ANQGSEA. There are 18 residues in the CDR3. The CDR3, as DNA: TGCAGCGTAGATTCTCCGGGAACTAGCGGCAATGAGGGGGAGACCCAGTACTTC. This sequence encodes CSVDSPGTSGNEGETQYF.

A few counts support this clonotype. V usage is TRBV20-1 and J usage is TRBJ1-5; 7 positions agree with TRBD1. V lost 3 bases and J lost 0; bases outside the gene matches: 2. The CDR3 loop spans 14 amino acids. Germline CDR1 DFQATT, CDR2 SNEGSKA (reference sequence). CDR3 loop: CSARDRLSNQPQHF. The CDR3 bases are TGCAGTGCTAGGGACAGGCTTAGCAATCAGCCCCAGCATTTT.

This clonotype was counted a few times. The chain combines TRBV9 with TRBJ2-4; 14 nucleotides line up with TRBD2. From germline, CDR1 is SGDLS and CDR2 YYNGEE. The CDR3 totals 19 residues. Trimming cost V 4 bases and J 10 bases; bases outside gene matches: 19. The CDR3 DNA is TGTGCCAGCAGCCATAACCCGGGACTAGCGGGAGAGAAGAGCAGGATTCAGTACTTC. It specifies CASSHNPGLAGEKSRIQYF. The full variable domain, rest sourced from reference TRBV9 and TRBJ2-4, is DSGVTQTPKHLITATGQRVTLRCSPRSGDLSVYWYQQSLDQGLQFLIQYYNGEERAKGNILERFSAQQFPDLHSELNLSSLELGDSALYFCASSHNPGLAGEKSRIQYFGAGTRLSVL.

The chain couples TRBV5-1 to TRBJ2-2; D is undetermined. The ends were cut back, 1 base at V and 1 base at J, with 11 bases in the middle. Germline loops: CDR1 SGHRS, CDR2 YFSETQ. There are 16 residues in the CDR3. The CDR3 spells CASSLFPDWNTGELFF. CDR3 coding DNA: TGCGCCAGCAGCTTGTTCCCGGATTGGAACACCGGGGAGCTGTTTTTT.

The rearrangement links TRBV14 to TRBJ1-4, with D perhaps TRBD1 (5 bases). The CDR3 covers 15 residues. From germline, CDR1 is SGHDN and CDR2 FVKESK. V was shortened by 0 bases and J by 5 bases, with 10 bases between the two germline ends. The CDR3 reads CASSQDRTRNEKLFF. The CDR3 DNA is TGTGCCAGCAGCCAAGACAGGACACGAAATGAAAAACTGTTTTTT.